This paragraph reports one T cell receptor beta chain. The antigen is undetermined. The germline V gene has CDR1 ENHRY and CDR2 SYGVKD. The germline V and J ends were trimmed by 6 bases and 0 bases, with 12 bases remaining between them. The CDR3 has 14 amino acids. The sample belongs to a study of T cell responses to AZD1222 COVID-19 vaccine. Notes on the study in general: A rise in Spike-specific TCR breadth and depth followed two AZD1222 doses. Donors were largely white British and mainly female; clonal diversity was possibly underestimated. Just 6 or 7 AZD1222 recipients were seropositive at baseline.

The repertoire was sequenced with immunoSEQ multiplex PCR; TCRdb's copy has only in-frame clones and lacks some. Of 110,000 or so clones in the sample, roughly 90% are singletons; the top ten hold about 2.5%. Sequencing used peripheral blood, obtained on day 0 of AZD1222 vaccination. This receptor was obtained from an adult in good health. V is TRBV10-3 and J is TRBJ2-7; no clear D gene. As DNA, the CDR3 is TGTGCCATCAGCGGAACCAGTCGCTCCTACGAGCAGTACTTC. This translates into CAISGTSRSYEQYF.